This T cell receptor beta chain was documented in a study of CXCR3-negative and CXCR3-positive naive CD8 T cells (dated by TCRdb to about 2019). A note on the overall study: In total, roughly 140 million TRB reads were obtained, which works out to roughly 1.5 +/- 0.3 million reads per library. Diversity and physicochemical repertoire analyses were performed on 11 donors pooled from two independent experiments. For the TRBV-TRBJ cluster analysis, the naive subsets came from a handful of donors, while the memory cells came from 3 donors.

On this clonotype: Its antigen is still unknown.

The CDR3 runs 17 amino acids, cysteine and phenylalanine included. The DNA is unrecorded. The germline V gene gives CDR1 as LGHNA and CDR2 as YNFKEQ. Each CD8+ T cell subset was flow-sorted in triplicate, with 250,000 to 350,000 cells per subset placed directly into RLT lysis buffer. Standard density gradient centrifugation was used to isolate peripheral blood mononuclear cells from buffy coats. An RNeasy Mini Kit was used to extract total RNA from the sorted cells. The sequencer listed for this sample is NextSeq 550. The Human TCR Profiling Kit (MiLaboratory) was used to make UMI-labeled 5' RACE TRB cDNA libraries. cDNA synthesis used the entire amount of extracted RNA, and PCR amplification then used the entire amount of cDNA produced. The libraries were made side by side, with each library going through the same number of PCR cycles. Regarding the original processing steps: About 49,000 +/- 11,000 unique UMI-labeled TRB cDNA molecules per library were extracted with MIGEC and MiXCR, with at least two reads per UMI required. Each library averaged around 42,000 +/- 9,900 functional in-frame TRB CDR3 nucleotide clonotypes without stop codons. After downsampling to 5000 UMI-labeled TRB molecules per sample, diversity metrics such as normalized Shannon-Wiener and Chao1 were calculated in VDJtools. Clonotype-size-weighted physicochemical properties of the central five CDR3 residues (interaction energy, strength, volume and Kidera factor 4) were computed in VDJtools. Through TCRdb reprocessing, the reads give one entry per CDR3 protein sequence; DNA is omitted. What appears here as the V and J calls and clone size reflects TCRdb's work, not the paper's. The sample's table covers 56,000 or so distinct CDR3 sequences. The leading ten clones occupy 20% to 25% of the sample.

Study-level results and caveats: Comparably high repertoire diversity was found in both naive subsets, whereas much lower repertoire diversity was found in memory CD8+ T cells. Because surface CD5, which has been linked to self-reactivity in mice, was comparable between naive subsets, TCR interaction strength was also inferred from TRB CDR3 physicochemical properties. Because CXCR3 expression was partially decreased after cryopreservation, freshly isolated PBMCs were used for most assays. Naive CXCR3-negative and CXCR3-positive cells from the same donor showed similar TRBV-TRBJ usage, whereas memory cells showed distinct patterns.

What was sequenced was memory CD8+ T cells from blood. Taken with the paper, the label for cell subset or site translates to: conventional CD8+ memory T cells (TMEM), sorted as controls. Here the chain combines TRBV4-2 and TRBJ2-1; as DNA is missing, the TRBD2 call by TCRdb cannot be tested. This receptor was taken from a human donor in good health. Some clones in this sample may be carry-over from other donors' samples. CDR3 region: CASSLTLEGSSYKEQYF.